The next 5 T cell receptor beta chains were all read from a single sample in a study of metastatic and nonmetastatic thyroid tumors. TCRdb recomputed clones from the PCR reads via MiXCR. This sample has around 50,000 clones; 30% occur once, and the top ten carry roughly 15%. All patients reached thyroid surgery having received no treatment beforehand. The specimen sequenced was blood. Every receptor here comes from a female donor with papillary thyroid cancer or a benign thyroid nodule (not recorded which). Some clones in this sample may be carry-over from other donors' samples.

This clone has more than one count but fewer than ten. This chain connects TRBV2 to TRBJ2-1; D is undetermined. The germline V gene has CDR1 SNHLY and CDR2 FYNNEI. The ends were cut back, 7 bases at V and 4 bases at J, with 8 bases in the middle. This CDR3 comprises 12 residues. This CDR3 reads CASNSRYNEQFF. Here the CDR3 DNA reads TGTGCCAGCAATTCCAGATACAATGAGCAGTTCTTC.

This clone was counted between two and nine times. The CDR3 reads CASSFGFSYEQYF. The CDR3 DNA follows: TGTGCCAGCAGTTTCGGCTTTTCCTACGAGCAGTACTTC. V is TRBV12-3 or TRBV12-4 and J is TRBJ2-7; D is unresolved. V lost 3 bases, J lost 1 base, and 7 bases lay in between. This CDR3 region has 13 residues.

Points on this clone: This CDR3 is also generated by other DNA sequences in the sample. The J gene is TRBJ2-3, the V gene TRBV6-2 or TRBV6-3; D is undetermined. Trimming pared 0 bases from V and 0 bases from J, leaving 4 bases between. Germline-derived CDR1 and CDR2 are MNHEY and SVGEGT. CDR3 length equals 14 residues. The CDR3 DNA sequence: TGTGCCAGCAGTTACTCTACTAGCACAGATACGCAGTATTTT. This gives the protein CASSYSTSTDTQYF.

The J gene is TRBJ2-7, the V gene TRBV2, with D uncertain. The germline V gene has CDR1 SNHLY and CDR2 FYNNEI. Trimming removed 4 bases at V and 1 base at J, with 14 bases between. The CDR3 totals 15 residues. This CDR3 is CASSVATQKSYEQYF. In DNA form, the CDR3 reads TGTGCCAGCAGTGTCGCCACACAAAAATCCTACGAGCAGTACTTC.

The rearrangement links TRBV7-6 to TRBJ2-7, with 8 bases fitting TRBD2. Germline-derived CDR1 and CDR2 are SGHVS and FNYEAQ. The V and J ends lost 5 bases and 6 bases, in that order; junction bases with no gene match: 6. This CDR3 region has 13 residues. The CDR3 loop reads CASSPGGVGEQYF. The CDR3, as DNA: TGTGCCAGCAGCCCGGGAGGGGTTGGCGAGCAGTACTTC.